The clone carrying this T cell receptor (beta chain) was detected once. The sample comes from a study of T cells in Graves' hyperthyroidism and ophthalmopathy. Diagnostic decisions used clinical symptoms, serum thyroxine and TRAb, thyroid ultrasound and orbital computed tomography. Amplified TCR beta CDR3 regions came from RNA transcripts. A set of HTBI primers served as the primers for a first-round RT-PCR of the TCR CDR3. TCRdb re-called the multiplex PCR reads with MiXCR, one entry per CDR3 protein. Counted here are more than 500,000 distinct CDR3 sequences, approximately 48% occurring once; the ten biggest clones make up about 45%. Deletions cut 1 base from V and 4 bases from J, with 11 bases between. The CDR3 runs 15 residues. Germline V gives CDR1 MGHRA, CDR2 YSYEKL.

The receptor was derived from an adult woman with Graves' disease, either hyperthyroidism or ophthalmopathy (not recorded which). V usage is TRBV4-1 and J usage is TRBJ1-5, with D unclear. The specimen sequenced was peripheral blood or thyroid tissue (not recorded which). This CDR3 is CASSQGVTFNQPQHF. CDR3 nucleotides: TGCGCCAGCAGCCAAGGGGTAACCTTTAATCAGCCCCAGCATTTT.